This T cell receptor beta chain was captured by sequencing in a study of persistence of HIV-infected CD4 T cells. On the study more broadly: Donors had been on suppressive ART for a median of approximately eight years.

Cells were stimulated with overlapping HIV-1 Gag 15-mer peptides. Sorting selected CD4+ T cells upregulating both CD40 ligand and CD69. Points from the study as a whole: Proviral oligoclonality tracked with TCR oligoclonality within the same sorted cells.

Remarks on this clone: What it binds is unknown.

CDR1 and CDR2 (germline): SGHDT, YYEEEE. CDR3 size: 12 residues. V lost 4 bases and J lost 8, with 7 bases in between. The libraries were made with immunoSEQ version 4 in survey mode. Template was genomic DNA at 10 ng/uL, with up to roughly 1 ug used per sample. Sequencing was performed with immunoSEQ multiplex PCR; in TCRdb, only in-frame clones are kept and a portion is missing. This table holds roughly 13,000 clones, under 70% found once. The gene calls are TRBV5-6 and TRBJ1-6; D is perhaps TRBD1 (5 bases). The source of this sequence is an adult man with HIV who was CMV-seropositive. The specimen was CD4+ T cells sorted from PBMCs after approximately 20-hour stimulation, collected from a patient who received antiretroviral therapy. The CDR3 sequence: CASSIRDSPLHF. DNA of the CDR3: TGTGCCAGCAGCATCAGGGATTCACCCCTCCACTTT.